These 8 T cell receptor beta chains were all obtained from the same sample, sequenced in a study of blood T cell repertoires in COVID-19. TCRdb's copy holds only in-frame clones and misses some; the assay was immunoSEQ multiplex PCR. The sample contains about 130,000 clones, about 76% of which appear only once. The source material was peripheral blood. The receptor set was obtained from an older woman with COVID-19, enrolled during active disease.

CDR3 sequence (DNA): TGTGCCAGCAGCCACAGGGTACGAAACACCATATATTTT. Translating gives CASSHRVRNTIYF. V is TRBV6-5 and J is TRBJ1-3; tentatively, D is TRBD1 (6 bases). Trimming left V 6 bases short and J 5 bases short, with 11 bases between. The CDR3 extends over 13 amino acids. CDR1 and CDR2 from the germline V gene are MNHEY and SVGAGI.

This chain links TRBV20-1 with TRBJ1-3; no clear D. The CDR3 consists of 13 residues. The germline V gene encodes CDR1 DFQATT and CDR2 SNEGSKA (reference sequence). With 3 bases removed from V and 7 bases from J, the gap between germline ends came to 13 bases. The CDR3 DNA reads TGCAGTGCTAGTACGCACAGTTCTAACACCATATATTTT. Amino acids: CSASTHSSNTIYF.

The chain recombines TRBV5-5 with TRBJ2-3; 8 positions match TRBD1. The CDR3 totals 19 residues. Germline CDR1 is SGHKS and CDR2 is YYEKEE (reference sequence). V was clipped by 4 bases and J by 6 bases; unmatched bases: 22. CDR3 sequence (DNA): TGTGCCAGCAGCCCCCCTGTGGTAACACGGACAGGGCTGGACGATACGCAGTATTTT. This translates into CASSPPVVTRTGLDDTQYF.

The J gene is TRBJ1-2, the V gene TRBV6-1, with D unclear. Germline lookup yields CDR1 MNHNS and CDR2 SASEGT. V lost 2 bases and J 3 bases, leaving 16 bases between the germline ends. The CDR3 length is 16 residues. The CDR3 loop is CASSEPPGIGHYGYTF. The CDR3 DNA follows: TGTGCCAGCAGTGAACCTCCAGGAATAGGCCACTATGGCTACACCTTC.

The chain couples TRBV5-8 to TRBJ2-7; 8 positions agree with TRBD1. Losses at the gene ends were 3 bases for V and 9 bases for J; bases not matched to a gene: 14. The CDR3 is 15 residues long. Germline values: CDR1 SGHTS, CDR2 YDEGEE. The CDR3 bases are TGTGCCAGCAGCTCCGGGACAGGATTCATCCCGGGGCAGTACTTC. It yields the protein CASSSGTGFIPGQYF.

This chain links TRBV5-6 with TRBJ2-5; a possible D gene is TRBD1 (5 bases). Germline CDR1 SGHDT, CDR2 YYEEEE. The V end lost 2 bases, the J end lost 1 base, and 15 bases lay between the germline ends. This CDR3 has 16 residues. Here the CDR3 DNA reads TGTGCCAGCAGCTTCAGCCCGGGTAGGGGCCAAGAGACCCAGTACTTC. Translation gives CASSFSPGRGQETQYF.

A note on this clone: This same CDR3 is encoded by further DNA sequences in the sample. The CDR3 nucleotides are TGTGCCAGCAGCTTTCTCCAGGGAGGCCAGCCCCAGCATTTT. It specifies CASSFLQGGQPQHF. The genes are TRBV7-2 and TRBJ1-5; possibly TRBD1 for D (5 bases). Trimming removed 3 bases at V and 7 bases at J, with 13 bases between. Germline values: CDR1 SGHTA, CDR2 FQGNSA. The CDR3 is 14 amino acids.

The rearrangement links TRBV15 to TRBJ1-6; maybe TRBD1 (5 bases). The CDR3 loop spans 14 amino acids. CDR1 is LNHNV and CDR2 is YYDKDF in the germline V gene (reference sequence). V shed 0 bases and J shed 8 bases, with 8 bases lying between them. The CDR3, as DNA: TGTGCCACCAGCAGAGATGGAGGGGATTCACCCCTCCACTTT. Encoded protein: CATSRDGGDSPLHF.